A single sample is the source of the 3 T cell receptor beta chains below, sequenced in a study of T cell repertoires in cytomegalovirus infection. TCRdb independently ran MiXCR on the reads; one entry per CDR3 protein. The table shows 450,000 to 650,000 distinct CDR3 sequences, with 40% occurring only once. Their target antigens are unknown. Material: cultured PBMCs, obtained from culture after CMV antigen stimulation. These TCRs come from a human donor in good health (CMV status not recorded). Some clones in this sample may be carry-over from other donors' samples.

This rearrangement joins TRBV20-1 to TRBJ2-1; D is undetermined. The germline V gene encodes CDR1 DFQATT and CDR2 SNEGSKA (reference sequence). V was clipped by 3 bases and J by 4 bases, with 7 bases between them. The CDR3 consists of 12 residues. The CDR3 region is CSASIGYNEQFF. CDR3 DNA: TGCAGTGCTAGTATCGGTTACAATGAGCAGTTCTTC.

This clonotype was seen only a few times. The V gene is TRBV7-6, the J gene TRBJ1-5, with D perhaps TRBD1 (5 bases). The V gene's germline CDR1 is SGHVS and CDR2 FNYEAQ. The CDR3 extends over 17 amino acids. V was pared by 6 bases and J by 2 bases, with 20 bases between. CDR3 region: CASSQGAHRYGNQPQHF. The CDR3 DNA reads TGTGCCAGCAGTCAAGGGGCCCACAGGTACGGCAATCAGCCCCAGCATTTT.

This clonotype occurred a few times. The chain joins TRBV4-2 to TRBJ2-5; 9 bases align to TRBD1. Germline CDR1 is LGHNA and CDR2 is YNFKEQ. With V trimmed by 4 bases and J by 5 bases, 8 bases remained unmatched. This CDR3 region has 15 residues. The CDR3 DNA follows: TGTGCCAGCAGCCCGTATAACAGGGGGCTGGAGACCCAGTACTTC. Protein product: CASSPYNRGLETQYF.